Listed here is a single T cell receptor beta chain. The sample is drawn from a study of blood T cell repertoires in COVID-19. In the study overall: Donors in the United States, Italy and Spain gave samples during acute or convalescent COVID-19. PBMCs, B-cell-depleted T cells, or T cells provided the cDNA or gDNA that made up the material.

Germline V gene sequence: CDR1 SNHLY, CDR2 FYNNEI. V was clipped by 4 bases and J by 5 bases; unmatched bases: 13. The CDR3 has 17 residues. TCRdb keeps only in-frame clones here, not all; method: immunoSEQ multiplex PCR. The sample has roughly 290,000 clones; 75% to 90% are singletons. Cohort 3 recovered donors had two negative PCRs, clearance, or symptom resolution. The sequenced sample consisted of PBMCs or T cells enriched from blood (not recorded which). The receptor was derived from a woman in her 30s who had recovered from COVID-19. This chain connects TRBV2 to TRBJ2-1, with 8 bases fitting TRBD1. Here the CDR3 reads CASSAHSSGQANNEQFF. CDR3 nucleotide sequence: TGTGCCAGCAGTGCTCACTCCTCGGGACAGGCGAACAATGAGCAGTTCTTC.